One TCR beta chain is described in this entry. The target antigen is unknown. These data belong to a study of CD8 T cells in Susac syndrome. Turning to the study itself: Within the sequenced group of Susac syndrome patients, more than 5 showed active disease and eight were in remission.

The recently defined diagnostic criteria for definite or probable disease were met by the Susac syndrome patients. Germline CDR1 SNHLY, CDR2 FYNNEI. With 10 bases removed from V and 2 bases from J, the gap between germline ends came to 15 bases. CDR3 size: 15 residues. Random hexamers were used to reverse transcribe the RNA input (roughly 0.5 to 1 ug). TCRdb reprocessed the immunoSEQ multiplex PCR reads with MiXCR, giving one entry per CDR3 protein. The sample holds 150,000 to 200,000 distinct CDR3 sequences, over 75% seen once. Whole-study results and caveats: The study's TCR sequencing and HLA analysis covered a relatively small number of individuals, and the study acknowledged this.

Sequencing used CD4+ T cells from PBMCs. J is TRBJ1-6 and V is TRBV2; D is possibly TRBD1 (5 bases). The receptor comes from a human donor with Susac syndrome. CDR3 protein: CATRGREAYNSPLHF. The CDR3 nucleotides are TGTGCCACCCGGGGCAGGGAAGCCTATAATTCACCCCTCCACTTT.